What follows are 15 T cell receptor beta chains derived from one specimen sequenced in a study of blood T cell repertoires in COVID-19. Sequenced by immunoSEQ multiplex PCR; TCRdb stores in-frame clones only, minus some. This sample carries about 70,000 clones, roughly 86% of them seen once, and the ten largest clones take less than 15%. The material sequenced was peripheral blood. The source of these receptors is a human donor in a cohort sampled during active COVID-19.

This chain uses TRBV30 with TRBJ1-6; D gene uncertain. Germline loops: CDR1 GTSNPN, CDR2 SVGIG (reference sequence). V was clipped by 0 bases and J by 10 bases, with 13 bases between them. The CDR3 spans 14 residues. The DNA of the CDR3 is TGTGCCTGGAGTGTTTCCGGGGAGTGGTCACCCCTCCACTTT. Translating gives CAWSVSGEWSPLHF.

In its sample, this clone was seen once. The chain links TRBV27 to TRBJ2-3; no reliable D call. Trimming stripped 5 bases from V and 5 bases from J, with 8 bases between. Germline CDR1 MNHEY, CDR2 SMNVEV (reference sequence). The CDR3 loop spans 12 amino acids. For the CDR3, the DNA is TGTGCCAGCAGTAACTATGGAGATACGCAGTATTTT. Translating it yields CASSNYGDTQYF.

The chain joins TRBV7-8 to TRBJ1-6, with D possibly TRBD1 on 5 matching bases. Looked up from germline, CDR1 is SGHVS and CDR2 is FQNEAQ. The CDR3 sequence is 16 residues long. V lost 5 bases and J lost 10, with 21 bases in between. The CDR3 is CASSPTSGGMRSPLHF. The CDR3 nucleotides read TGTGCCAGCAGCCCAACGAGCGGGGGGATGAGGTCACCCCTCCACTTT.

In its sample, this clone was seen once. This chain uses TRBV9 with TRBJ2-2, with D possibly matching TRBD2 (5 bases). The CDR3 is 15 amino acids. From germline, CDR1 is SGDLS and CDR2 YYNGEE. V was trimmed by 2 bases and J by 6 bases, leaving 14 bases between them. Here the CDR3 reads CASSVVLDGSGELFF. The CDR3 DNA follows: TGTGCCAGCAGCGTGGTACTAGATGGATCCGGGGAGCTGTTTTTT. The whole variable domain, remainder taken from reference TRBV9 and TRBJ2-2, is DSGVTQTPKHLITATGQRVTLRCSPRSGDLSVYWYQQSLDQGLQFLIQYYNGEERAKGNILERFSAQQFPDLHSELNLSSLELGDSALYFCASSVVLDGSGELFFGEGSRLTVL.

This rearrangement joins TRBV11-2 to TRBJ2-7; 7 bases line up with TRBD1. The CDR3 length is 16 residues. V lost 5 bases, J lost 0 bases, and 10 bases stayed unmatched. The germline CDR1 and CDR2 sequences are SGHAT and FQNNGV. This CDR3 is CASSPINYRGSYEQYF. CDR3 sequence (DNA): TGTGCCAGCAGCCCTATTAATTACAGGGGCTCCTACGAGCAGTACTTC.

J is TRBJ2-3 and V is TRBV28, with D maybe TRBD2 (6 bases). Trimming pared 7 bases from V and 2 bases from J, leaving 13 bases between. The CDR3 covers 14 residues. Germline V lookup: CDR1 MDHEN, CDR2 SYDVKM. The CDR3 DNA follows: TGTGCCAGCAAAAGGGGACTCCTCACAGATACGCAGTATTTT. Its protein is CASKRGLLTDTQYF.

The V call is TRBV19, the J call TRBJ2-1, with TRBD1 matching over 7 bases. CDR1 and CDR2 from the germline V gene are LNHDA and SQIVND (reference sequence). The junction had 5 bases not matched to a gene; V was cut back by 4 bases and J by 8 bases. The CDR3 contains 13 residues. The DNA of the CDR3 is TGTGCCAGTAGTACGACAGGGATCTATGAGCAGTTCTTC. Translated, it gives CASSTTGIYEQFF. The whole variable domain, filled in from reference TRBV19 and TRBJ2-1, reads DGGITQSPKYLFRKEGQNVTLSCEQNLNHDAMYWYRQDPGQGLRLIYYSQIVNDFQKGDIAEGYSVSREKKESFPLTVTSAQKNPTAFYLCASSTTGIYEQFFGPGTRLTVL.

The V and J genes are TRBV7-2 and TRBJ2-5; TRBD2 matches at 13 bases. The V gene end was trimmed by 4 bases and the J gene end by 3 bases; junction bases not matched to a gene: 2. Germline values: CDR1 SGHTA, CDR2 FQGNSA. This CDR3 region has 15 residues. This chain's CDR3 is CASSWGLAGKETQYF. CDR3 DNA: TGTGCCAGCAGCTGGGGACTAGCGGGGAAAGAGACCCAGTACTTC. Supplemented by reference TRBV7-2 and TRBJ2-5, the full variable domain reads GAGVSQSPSNKVTEKGKDVELRCDPISGHTALYWYRQSLGQGLEFLIYFQGNSAPDKSGLPSDRFSAERTGGSVSTLTIQRTQQEDSAVYLCASSWGLAGKETQYFGPGTRLLVL.

This chain links TRBV7-9 with TRBJ1-1, with no clear D. Germline V lookup: CDR1 SEHNR, CDR2 FQNEAQ (reference sequence). V lost 5 bases and J lost 7, with 11 bases in between. The CDR3 is made up of 12 amino acids. The CDR3 sequence: CASSLREIEAFF. Here the CDR3 DNA reads TGTGCCAGCAGCCTGCGGGAGATTGAAGCTTTCTTT.

V and J are TRBV6-5 and TRBJ1-1, with 7 nucleotides matching TRBD1. The CDR3 covers 13 residues. Germline V gene lookup returns CDR1 MNHEY and CDR2 SVGAGI. With V trimmed by 2 bases and J by 11 bases, 8 bases remained unmatched. CDR3 in amino acids: CASSYQTGFTAFF. The CDR3 region has the DNA TGTGCCAGCAGTTACCAGACAGGGTTCACGGCTTTCTTT.

The rearrangement uses TRBV15 and TRBJ2-7; 7 bases fit TRBD2. The CDR3 totals 18 residues. Trimming at V came to 0 bases and at J to 4 bases, leaving 15 bases not matched to a gene. Per the germline V gene, CDR1 is LNHNV and CDR2 is YYDKDF (reference sequence). The CDR3 nucleotides read TGTGCCACCAGCAGAGAGGTGCCTGGCCTTAAGCGGGGATACGAGCAGTACTTC. Protein: CATSREVPGLKRGYEQYF.

V and J are TRBV5-4 and TRBJ1-2; TRBD1 matches at 7 bases. Germline CDR1 SGHNT, CDR2 YYREEE (reference sequence). The V and J ends lost 0 bases and 3 bases, in that order; junction bases with no gene match: 11. The CDR3 consists of 17 residues. The CDR3 DNA reads TGTGCCAGCAGCTTGGGGCTGGGACAGCCCCCACACTATGGCTACACCTTC. Amino acid sequence: CASSLGLGQPPHYGYTF.

This rearrangement joins TRBV24-1 to TRBJ1-2, with a possible D match to TRBD1 (6 bases). Trimming took off 1 base at V and 3 bases at J, with 8 bases between the two ends. From germline, CDR1 is KGHDR and CDR2 SFDVKD. CDR3 length: 14 amino acids. The CDR3 region has the DNA TGTGCCACCAGTGATTTAGGGGGGGACTATGGCTACACCTTC. Its translation is CATSDLGGDYGYTF.

The chain carries TRBV5-5 and TRBJ1-2, with 7 bases aligning to TRBD1. CDR1 is SGHKS, CDR2 YYEKEE, per germline (reference sequence). V gave up 2 bases and J gave up 6 bases; unmatched junction bases: 1. The CDR3 extends over 12 amino acids. Here the CDR3 reads CASSFDRDGYTF. The CDR3, as DNA: TGTGCCAGCAGCTTCGACAGGGATGGCTACACCTTC.

The rearrangement links TRBV5-4 to TRBJ2-3; 12 bases match TRBD2. The CDR3 is 17 amino acids. Per germline, CDR1 SGHNT and CDR2 YYREEE (reference sequence). V was clipped by 0 bases and J by 5 bases; unmatched bases: 7. The CDR3 sequence: CASSLVPSGGARDTQYF. The CDR3 DNA sequence: TGTGCCAGCAGCTTGGTGCCTAGCGGGGGGGCGAGAGATACGCAGTATTTT. The full variable domain, with the rest looked up from reference TRBV5-4 and TRBJ2-3, is ETGVTQSPTHLIKTRGQQVTLRCSSQSGHNTVSWYQQALGQGPQFIFQYYREEENGRGNFPPRFSGLQFPNYSSELNVNALELDDSALYLCASSLVPSGGARDTQYFGPGTRLTVL.